The rows below give T cell receptor beta chains drawn from one sample of a study of lung T cells in sarcoidosis with Löfgren's syndrome. Via MiXCR, TCRdb re-called the reads, giving one row per CDR3 protein. The sample records roughly 20,000 distinct CDR3 sequences, about 22% being singletons. Material for sequencing was CD4+ T cells from PBMCs. The source is a human donor with sarcoidosis (Löfgren's syndrome or another form), or a control subject (not recorded which). The CDR3 runs from the conserved cysteine through the conserved F or W. The D gene is left open where the match is weak. A clone size is listed for some rows: how often the clone was seen (once, few, many), or a class if it is expanded.

clone size	J gene	V gene	D gene	CDR3 DNA	CDR3 protein
medium-sized	TRBJ2-7	TRBV20-1	TRBD1	TGCAGTGCTAGCGGGACAGGGGTTGGCGAGCAGTACTTC	CSASGTGVGEQYF
many	TRBJ1-1	TRBV12-3/TRBV12-4	-	TGTGCCAGCAGTTTAGGGGCAGCCCAGAACACTGAAGCTTTCTTT	CASSLGAAQNTEAFF
medium-sized	TRBJ2-3	TRBV6-1	-	TGTGCCAGCAGTTGGGGGCAGAGCACAGATACGCAGTATTTT	CASSWGQSTDTQYF
medium-sized	TRBJ2-1	TRBV6-2/TRBV6-3	TRBD2	TGTGCCAGCAGTTACTCCTGGACTAGCGGGGGGGCCGGGATCTTC	CASSYSWTSGGAGIF
many	TRBJ1-5	TRBV3-1	TRBD1	TGTGCCAGCAGCCAAAACCCCCCGACAGGGAATCCAAATCAGCCCCAGCATTTT	CASSQNPPTGNPNQPQHF
many	TRBJ2-1	TRBV12-3/TRBV12-4	-	TGTGCCAGCAGCCCAGGGGGGGTTGAGCAGTTCTTC	CASSPGGVEQFF
many	TRBJ2-1	TRBV6-1	TRBD2	TGTGCCAGCAGTAAACTAGCGGGAGCACCTGAGGGGCAGTTCTTC	CASSKLAGAPEGQFF
many	TRBJ2-3	TRBV5-1	TRBD1	TGCGCCAGCAGCCCGGGGACAGGTTATACAGATACGCAGTATTTT	CASSPGTGYTDTQYF
-	TRBJ2-7	TRBV3-1	TRBD2	TGTGCCAGCAGCCAAGTTCCTAGCGGATCCCACGAGCAGTACTTC	CASSQVPSGSHEQYF
-	TRBJ2-6	TRBV19	TRBD2	TGTGCCAGTAGTCCTCCGGGGGGGGGCGCTGGGGCCAACGTCCTGACTTTC	CASSPPGGGAGANVLTF
many	TRBJ1-2	TRBV7-9	-	TGTGCCAGCAGCTTAGAACCAAACTATGGCTACACCTTC	CASSLEPNYGYTF
medium-sized	TRBJ2-1	TRBV6-6	TRBD1	TGTGCCAGCAGTTACTCTCAGGGACAGGGGTGGGTGGATGAGCAGTTCTTC	CASSYSQGQGWVDEQFF
-	TRBJ2-7	TRBV15	-	TGCGCCACCGGCAGAGATCAGGGGAGGTACGAGCAGTACTTC	CATGRDQGRYEQYF
many	TRBJ1-5	TRBV12-3/TRBV12-4	-	TGTGCCAGCAGTTTACAGGGACGTCAGCCCCAGCATTTT	CASSLQGRQPQHF
many	TRBJ2-3	TRBV24-1	TRBD1	TGTGCCACCAGTGATAAGGGACAGACGCAGTATTTT	CATSDKGQTQYF
-	TRBJ2-2	TRBV9	-	TGTGCCAGCAGCGTAGTCGGGATGGCCGGGGAGCTGTTTTTT	CASSVVGMAGELFF
-	TRBJ1-4	TRBV7-2	TRBD1	TGTGCCAGCAGCTCAGGTTCAGGGGACAGTGTAAAACTGTTTTTT	CASSSGSGDSVKLFF
many	TRBJ2-3	TRBV28	TRBD1	TGTGCCGGTCGGGACAGGGGGCAAGATACGCAGTATTTT	CAGRDRGQDTQYF
few	TRBJ2-2	TRBV6-2/TRBV6-3	-	TGTGCCAGCATTACCGAGACAGGTCCTAAGGTCGGGGAGCTGTTTTTT	CASITETGPKVGELFF
medium-sized	TRBJ2-7	TRBV28	TRBD1	TGTGCCAGCAGATACCGGGACAGGGACTACGAGCAGTACTTC	CASRYRDRDYEQYF
many	TRBJ1-1	TRBV20-1	-	TGCAGTGCCGAAGTAGGGGGGGGGGACACTGAAGCTTTCTTT	CSAEVGGGDTEAFF
many	TRBJ1-1	TRBV28	-	TGTGCCAGCAGTCCAGGAGGCTCGCGTACTGAAGCTTTCTTT	CASSPGGSRTEAFF
-	TRBJ1-5	TRBV28	-	TGTGCCAGCATTTCCGGCCCGAATCAGCCCCAGCATTTT	CASISGPNQPQHF
many	TRBJ2-1	TRBV24-1	-	TGTGCCACCAGTGACCCAGGATGGAGCTCCTACAATGAGCAGTTCTTC	CATSDPGWSSYNEQFF
many	TRBJ2-2	TRBV7-2	TRBD2	TGTGCCAGCAGCCAACGGGCGGGGGGGCCTACCGGGGAGCTGTTTTTT	CASSQRAGGPTGELFF
many	TRBJ1-2	TRBV20-1	TRBD1	TGCAGTGCTAGCCCTCAGGGGGTCGGGGCTGGCTACACCTTC	CSASPQGVGAGYTF
-	TRBJ1-2	TRBV4-1	-	TGCGCCGGCAGCCAAGTAGGACGGGACTATGGCTACACCTTC	CAGSQVGRDYGYTF
many	TRBJ2-5	TRBV20-1	-	TGCAGTGCTAGAGATGGAGTAGTCCAAGAGACCCAGTACTTC	CSARDGVVQETQYF
many	TRBJ2-7	TRBV7-9	-	TGTGCCAGCAGCAAAGCATACGAGCAGTACTTC	CASSKAYEQYF
-	TRBJ2-5	TRBV20-1	-	TGCAGTGCCCGGTCCCCAGGGGGGGAGACCCAGTACTTT	CSARSPGGETQYF
few	TRBJ1-2	TRBV12-3/TRBV12-4	-	TGTGCCAGCAGTTTATTATTCGACAGTGGCTACACCTTC	CASSLLFDSGYTF
many	TRBJ1-1	TRBV29-1	-	TGCAGCGTTGTGGGAGAAGCGAACACTGAAGCTTTCTTT	CSVVGEANTEAFF
many	TRBJ2-1	TRBV3-1	TRBD2	TGTGCCAGCAGCCAAGAACTCAGCGGGGGGCCTAGCAATGAGCAGTTCTTC	CASSQELSGGPSNEQFF
many	TRBJ2-7	TRBV3-1	-	TGTGCCAGCAGCCCCAACGGGATAACGTCCTACGAGCAGTACTTC	CASSPNGITSYEQYF
many	TRBJ2-5	TRBV7-9	-	TGTGCCAGCAGGGGGCAAGAGACCCAGTACTTC	CASRGQETQYF
many	TRBJ2-7	TRBV4-3	-	TGCGCCAGCAGCCAAGGCCCCAACTCCTACGAGCAGTACTTC	CASSQGPNSYEQYF
many	TRBJ1-3	TRBV7-8	-	TGTGCCAGCAGCTTATCGTTGGGTCGCTCTGGAAACACCATATATTTT	CASSLSLGRSGNTIYF
many	TRBJ2-7	TRBV18	TRBD1	TGTGCCAGCTCATCGGGACAGAACTCCTACGAGCAGTACTTC	CASSSGQNSYEQYF
many	TRBJ2-5	TRBV19	TRBD2	TGTGCCAGTAGTGGGGGACTAGCGGTAGAGACCCAGTACTTC	CASSGGLAVETQYF
medium-sized	TRBJ1-5	TRBV20-1	-	TGCAGTGCGACGAGAAGCAATAGCAATCAGCCCCAGCATTTT	CSATRSNSNQPQHF
many	TRBJ2-2	TRBV20-1	-	TGCAGTGCGGGAGCCTCTTTGCCCGGGGAGCTGTTTTTT	CSAGASLPGELFF